This T cell receptor beta chain was found in a study of patients and donors after allogeneic stem cell transplantation. Trimming left V 4 bases short and J 8 bases short, with 11 bases between. The CDR3 loop spans 12 amino acids. Germline CDR1 and CDR2: MGHRA and YSYEKL. TCRdb re-called the RT-PCR reads through MiXCR, storing one row per CDR3 protein. The sample holds over 150,000 distinct CDR3 sequences; 30% are singletons and the top ten take around 3.3%. The rearrangement joins TRBV4-1 to TRBJ1-2; D is unresolved. This sequence originates from a human donor who was either an allogeneic HSCT recipient or a stem cell or donor lymphocyte infusion donor (not recorded which). It is not recorded whose cells these are; they may come from a transplant donor. Sequencing was performed on blood, either unsorted or a sorted T cell fraction (not recorded which). CDR3 sequence: CASSPTGEGYTF. In nucleotides, the CDR3 is TGCGCCAGCAGCCCCACCGGGGAAGGCTACACCTTC.